The clone carrying this TCR beta chain has more than one count but fewer than ten. This entry is derived from a study of blood T cells in healthy people across ages. Germline lookup yields CDR1 MGHRA and CDR2 YSYEKL. The CDR3 is made up of 13 amino acids. With 1 base clipped from V and 9 bases from J, the junction kept 3 bases outside the gene matches. With a J-beta primer mix and a sample-barcoded 5' primer, a second PCR ran about 7 to 11 cycles. MiXCR was run by TCRdb on the 5' RACE reads, yielding one entry per CDR3 protein. In the table there are roughly 570,000 distinct CDR3 sequences, 27% of which are singletons. Researchers isolated at least 6 million PBMCs per sample.

The sequence was obtained from a woman aged 70-85 years in good health. The sample was blood. The rearrangement links TRBV4-1 to TRBJ2-5; 9 bases map to TRBD1. CDR3 protein: CASSQVDRGAQYF. CDR3 nucleotides: TGCGCCAGCAGCCAAGTGGACAGGGGAGCCCAGTACTTC.